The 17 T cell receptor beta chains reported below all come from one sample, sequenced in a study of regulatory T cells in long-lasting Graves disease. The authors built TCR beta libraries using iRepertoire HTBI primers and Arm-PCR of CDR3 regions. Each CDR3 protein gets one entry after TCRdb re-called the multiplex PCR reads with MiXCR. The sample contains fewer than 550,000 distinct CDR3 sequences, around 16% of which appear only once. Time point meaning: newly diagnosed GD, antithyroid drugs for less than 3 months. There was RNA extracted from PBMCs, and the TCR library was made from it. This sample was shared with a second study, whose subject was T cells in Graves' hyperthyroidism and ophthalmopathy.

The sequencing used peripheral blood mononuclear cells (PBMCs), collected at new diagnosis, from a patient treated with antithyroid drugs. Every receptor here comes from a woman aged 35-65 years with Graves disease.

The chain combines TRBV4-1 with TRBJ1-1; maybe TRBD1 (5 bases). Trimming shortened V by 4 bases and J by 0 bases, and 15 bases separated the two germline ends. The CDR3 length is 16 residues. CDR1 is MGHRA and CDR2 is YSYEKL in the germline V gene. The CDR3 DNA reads TGCGCCAGCAGCCCCAGAGGGGCAGGATTGAACACTGAAGCTTTCTTT. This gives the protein CASSPRGAGLNTEAFF.

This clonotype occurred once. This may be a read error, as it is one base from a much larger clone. CDR3 region: CASSLWRGSGTEAFF. The CDR3 DNA follows: TGCGCCAGCAGCTTGTGGAGGGGATCGGGCACTGAAGCTTTCTTT. V is TRBV5-1 and J is TRBJ1-1; D might be TRBD1 (5 bases). Per the germline V gene, CDR1 is SGHRS and CDR2 is YFSETQ. V was shortened by 1 base and J by 4 bases, with 14 bases between the two germline ends. This CDR3 is built from 15 residues.

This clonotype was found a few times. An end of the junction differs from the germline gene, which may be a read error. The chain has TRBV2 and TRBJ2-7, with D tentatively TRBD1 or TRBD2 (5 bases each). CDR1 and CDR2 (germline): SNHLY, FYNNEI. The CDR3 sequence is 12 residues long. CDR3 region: CASSEAGTKSKF. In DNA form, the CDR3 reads TGTGCCAGCAGTGAAGCTGGGACGAAGTCTAAGTTC.

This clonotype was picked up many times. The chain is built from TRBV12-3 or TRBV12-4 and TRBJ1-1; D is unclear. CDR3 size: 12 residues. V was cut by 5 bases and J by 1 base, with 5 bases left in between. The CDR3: CASSTQNTEAFF. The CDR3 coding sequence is TGTGCCAGCAGTACACAGAACACTGAAGCTTTCTTT.

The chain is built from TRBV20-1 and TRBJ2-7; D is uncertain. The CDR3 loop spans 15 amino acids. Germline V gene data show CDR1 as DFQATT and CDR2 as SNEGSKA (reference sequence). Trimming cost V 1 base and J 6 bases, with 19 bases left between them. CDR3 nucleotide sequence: TGCAGTGCTAGAGGACCCTCTATCCCAGGCGTCGAGCAGTACTTC. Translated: CSARGPSIPGVEQYF.

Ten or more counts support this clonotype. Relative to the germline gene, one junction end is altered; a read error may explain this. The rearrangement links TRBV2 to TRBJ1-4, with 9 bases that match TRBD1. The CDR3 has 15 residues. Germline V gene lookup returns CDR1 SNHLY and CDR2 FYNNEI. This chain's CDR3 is CASREDRGRSEKLFF. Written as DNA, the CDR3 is TGTGCCAGCAGGGAAGACAGGGGGAGGAGTGAAAAACTGTTTTTT.

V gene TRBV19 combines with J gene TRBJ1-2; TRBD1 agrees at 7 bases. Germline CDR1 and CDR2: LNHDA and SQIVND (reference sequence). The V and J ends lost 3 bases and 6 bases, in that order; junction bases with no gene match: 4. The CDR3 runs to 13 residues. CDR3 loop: CASSIQGTDGYTF. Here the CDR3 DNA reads TGTGCCAGTAGTATTCAGGGGACAGATGGCTACACCTTC.

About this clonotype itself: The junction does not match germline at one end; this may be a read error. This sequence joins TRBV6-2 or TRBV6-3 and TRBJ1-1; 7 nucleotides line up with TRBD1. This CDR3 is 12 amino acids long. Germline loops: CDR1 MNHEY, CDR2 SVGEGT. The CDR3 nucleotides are TGTGCCGGTTCAGGGGGGGGGCCTGATGCTTTCTTT. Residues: CAGSGGGPDAFF.

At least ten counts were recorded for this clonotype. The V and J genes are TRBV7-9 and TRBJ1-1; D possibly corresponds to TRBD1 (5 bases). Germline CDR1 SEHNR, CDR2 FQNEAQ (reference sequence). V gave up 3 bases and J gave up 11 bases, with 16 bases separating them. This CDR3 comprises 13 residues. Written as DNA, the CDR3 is TGTGCCAGCAGCTTGGAGGGGCAGCCCAAGGCTTTCTTT. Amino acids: CASSLEGQPKAFF. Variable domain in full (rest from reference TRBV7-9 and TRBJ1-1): DTGVSQNPRHKITKRGQNVTFRCDPISEHNRLYWYRQTLGQGPEFLTYFQNEAQLEKSRLLSDRFSAERPKGSFSTLEIQRTEQGDSAMYLCASSLEGQPKAFFGQGTRLTVV.

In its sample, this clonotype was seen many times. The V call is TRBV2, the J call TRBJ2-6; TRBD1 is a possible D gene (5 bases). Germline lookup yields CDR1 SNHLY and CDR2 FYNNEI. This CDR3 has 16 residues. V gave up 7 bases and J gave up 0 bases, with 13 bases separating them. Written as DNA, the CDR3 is TGTGCCAGCACTCCGGCAGGGAACTCTGGGGCCAACGTCCTGACTTTC. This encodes CASTPAGNSGANVLTF.

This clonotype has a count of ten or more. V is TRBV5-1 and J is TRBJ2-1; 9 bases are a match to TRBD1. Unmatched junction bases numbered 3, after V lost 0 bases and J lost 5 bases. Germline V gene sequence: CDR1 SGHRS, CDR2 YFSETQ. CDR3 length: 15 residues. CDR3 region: CASSLGTGVDNEQFF. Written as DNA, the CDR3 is TGCGCCAGCAGCTTGGGGACAGGGGTTGACAATGAGCAGTTCTTC.

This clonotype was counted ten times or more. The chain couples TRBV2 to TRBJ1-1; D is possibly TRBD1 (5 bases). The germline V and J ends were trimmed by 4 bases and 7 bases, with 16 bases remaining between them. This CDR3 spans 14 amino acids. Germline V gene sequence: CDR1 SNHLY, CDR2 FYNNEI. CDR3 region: CASSVGAYQLEAFF. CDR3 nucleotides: TGTGCCAGCAGTGTCGGGGCCTACCAACTTGAAGCTTTCTTT.

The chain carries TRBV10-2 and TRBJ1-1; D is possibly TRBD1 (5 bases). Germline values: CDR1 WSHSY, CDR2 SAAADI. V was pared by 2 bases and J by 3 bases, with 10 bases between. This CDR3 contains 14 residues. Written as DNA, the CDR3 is TGCGCCAGCAGTGAGGGGGGACTGGACACTGAAGCTTTCTTT. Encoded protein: CASSEGGLDTEAFF.

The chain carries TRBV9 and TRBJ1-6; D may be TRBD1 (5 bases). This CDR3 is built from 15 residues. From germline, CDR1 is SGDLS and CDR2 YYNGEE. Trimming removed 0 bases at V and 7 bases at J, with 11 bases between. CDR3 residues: CASSVGGDRNSPLHF. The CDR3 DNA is TGTGCCAGCAGCGTAGGAGGGGACCGGAATTCACCCCTCCACTTT.

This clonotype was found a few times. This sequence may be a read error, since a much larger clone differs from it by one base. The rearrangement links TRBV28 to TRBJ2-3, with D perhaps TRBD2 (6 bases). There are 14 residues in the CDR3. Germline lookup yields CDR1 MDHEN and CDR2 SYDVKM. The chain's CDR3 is CASSLRDSTDAQYF. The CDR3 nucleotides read TGTGCCAGCAGTTTACGGGACTCAACAGATGCGCAGTATTTT.

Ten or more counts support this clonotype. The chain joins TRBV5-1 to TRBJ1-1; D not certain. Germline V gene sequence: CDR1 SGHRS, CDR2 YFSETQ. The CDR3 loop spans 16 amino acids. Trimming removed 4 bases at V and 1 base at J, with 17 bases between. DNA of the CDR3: TGCGCCAGCAGCGCCTGGACGGAGACCCGGAACACTGAAGCTTTCTTT. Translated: CASSAWTETRNTEAFF.

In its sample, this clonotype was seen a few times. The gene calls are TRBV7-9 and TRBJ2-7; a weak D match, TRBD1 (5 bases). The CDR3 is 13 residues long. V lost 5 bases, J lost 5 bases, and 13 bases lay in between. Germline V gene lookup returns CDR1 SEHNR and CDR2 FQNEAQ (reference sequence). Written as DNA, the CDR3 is TGTGCCAGCAGCGCCTCAGGGTACCACGAGCAGTACTTC. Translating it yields CASSASGYHEQYF.